A selection of T cell receptor beta chains follows, all from one sample in a study of shared clonotypes between healthy human individuals. TCRdb's table, derived via immunoSEQ multiplex PCR, lists solely in-frame clones and lacks some. The table records over a million clones, about 74% of them present only once. The sequenced sample consisted of memory CD4+ T cells sorted from blood. All receptors come from a man aged 18-30 years in good health. Each CDR3 is given with its conserved first and last residue. The D gene is left open where the match is weak. The size of a clone is reported for some rows only, either as once, few or many, or as a class for expanded clones.

cdr3_length clone_size j_call d_call v_call cdr3_nt cdr3_aa
14 . TRBJ2-3 TRBD2 TRBV7-9 TGTGCCAGCAAGAGCGGGACTAGCACAGATACGCAGTATTTT CASKSGTSTDTQYF
13 few TRBJ2-3 TRBD2 TRBV5-1 TGCGCCAGTGGACTAGCCTTCACAGATACGCAGTATTTT CASGLAFTDTQYF
10 . TRBJ1-1 . TRBV20-1 TGCAGTGCCTCAGGGGTCGCGGCTTTCTTT CSASGVAAFF
15 . TRBJ2-7 . TRBV6-5 TGTGCCAGCAGTTACCTCGGCGGGACCCACCCCGAGCAGTACTTC CASSYLGGTHPEQYF
16 . TRBJ2-2 TRBD1 TRBV10-3 TGTGCCATCAGTGAGTCGGGACAGAAGAACACCGGGGAGCTGTTTTTT CAISESGQKNTGELFF
13 . TRBJ1-2 TRBD1 TRBV7-8 TGTGCCAGCAGCCGACAGGGAGTCGAAGGCTACACCTTC CASSRQGVEGYTF
14 once TRBJ2-7 . TRBV21-1 TGTGCCAGCAGCAAAGCACCAGGGGCCTACGAGCAGTACTTC CASSKAPGAYEQYF
12 . TRBJ1-6 . TRBV2 TGTGCCAGCAGTTCTAGAGGGGTAACCCTCCACTTT CASSSRGVTLHF
18 . TRBJ2-2 TRBD2 TRBV9 TGTGCCAGCAGCGTAATTAGCTGGACTAGCGGGAGAGACGGGGAGCTGTTTTTT CASSVISWTSGRDGELFF
16 few TRBJ2-7 TRBD2 TRBV7-2 TGTGCCAGCAGCTTAAGTACTGGCGGGAGAGGCTACGAGCAGTACTTC CASSLSTGGRGYEQYF
14 once TRBJ1-2 TRBD1 TRBV28 TGTGCCAGCAGGCTGACAGGGGTCCCCTATGGCTACACCTTC CASRLTGVPYGYTF
13 . TRBJ2-7 . TRBV2 TGTGCCAGCAGTGAGCGGGCCGCTCGCGAGCAGTACTTC CASSERAAREQYF
14 few TRBJ1-2 TRBD1 TRBV28 TGTGCCAGCAGTTTGTCTACAGGGGTGTATGGCTACACCTTC CASSLSTGVYGYTF
11 . TRBJ2-1 . TRBV5-6 TGTGCCAGCAGCTTCCTGGTTGAGCAGTTCTTC CASSFLVEQFF
13 . TRBJ1-1 . TRBV7-4 TGTGCCAGCAGCTTCGGGCCGTTCACTGAAGCTTTCTTT CASSFGPFTEAFF
16 . TRBJ2-1 . TRBV9 TGTGCCAGCAGCCTTAGGGGTGAGACAGCCTACAATGAGCAGTTCTTC CASSLRGETAYNEQFF
14 few TRBJ2-7 . TRBV7-2 TGTGCCAGCAGCACCCCAGGGAACTCCTACGAGCAGTACTTC CASSTPGNSYEQYF
15 . TRBJ1-3 . TRBV19 TGTGCCAGTAGTATAGCAACTATCCCTGGAAACACCATATATTTT CASSIATIPGNTIYF
14 . TRBJ2-3 . TRBV7-2 TGTGCCAGCAGTCAGGGGACCTACACAGATACGCAGTATTTT CASSQGTYTDTQYF
17 . TRBJ1-1 . TRBV4-2 TGTGCCAGCAGCCAAGATCTTGGCACTTACATGAACACTGAAGCTTTCTTT CASSQDLGTYMNTEAFF
13 few TRBJ1-1 . TRBV5-8 TGTGCCAGCAACTATGCACGATGGACTGAAGCTTTCTTT CASNYARWTEAFF
14 once TRBJ2-1 . TRBV11-3 TGTGCCAGCAGCCGGACAGCGTATTACAATGAGCAGTTCTTC CASSRTAYYNEQFF
13 . TRBJ1-5 . TRBV30 TGTGCCTGGGAAAGGGGCGCCGGTCAGCCCCAGCATTTT CAWERGAGQPQHF
15 few TRBJ1-1 . TRBV10-1 TGCGCCAGCAGTGGGACAGCTCGTTCGAACACTGAAGCTTTCTTT CASSGTARSNTEAFF
12 once TRBJ1-5 TRBD1 TRBV6-5 TGTGCCAGCAGTACAGGGGGGCGGCCCCAGCATTTT CASSTGGRPQHF
14 . TRBJ1-1 TRBD1 TRBV6-4 TGTGCCAGCAGGGGACAGGGGCGAGACACTGAAGCTTTCTTT CASRGQGRDTEAFF
14 . TRBJ1-1 . TRBV5-6 TGTGCCAGCAGTTTGACAGGAGGCAACACTGAAGCTTTCTTT CASSLTGGNTEAFF
15 . TRBJ1-1 . TRBV11-2 TGTGCCAGCAGCGAAGGTGTACAGCTGAACACTGAAGCTTTCTTT CASSEGVQLNTEAFF
13 . TRBJ2-5 . TRBV7-2 TGTGCCAGCAGCTTAGGAGAACAGATAACCCAGTACTTC CASSLGEQITQYF
15 . TRBJ1-1 TRBD1 TRBV9 TGTGCCAGCACCGACCTCAGGGGGCCGGGCGCTGAAGCTTTCTTT CASTDLRGPGAEAFF
15 . TRBJ2-7 TRBD2 TRBV18 TGTGCCAGCTCACCACTCGGGACTAGTCCGATCGAGCAGTACTTC CASSPLGTSPIEQYF
16 once TRBJ2-3 TRBD2 TRBV30 TGTGCCTGGAGTGTATTGGGACTAGAAGGATCAAATACGCAGTATTTT CAWSVLGLEGSNTQYF
13 . TRBJ2-2 . TRBV9 TGTGCCAGCAGCGTGAGGACCGCCGGGGAGCTGTTTTTT CASSVRTAGELFF
13 once TRBJ2-5 . TRBV7-2 TGTGCCAGCAGAGGAACGCCTGTGGAGACCCAGTACTTC CASRGTPVETQYF
16 . TRBJ2-1 . TRBV7-2 TGTGCCAGCAGCTTAGGGGCTAGCGATTACTACAATGAGCAGTTCTTC CASSLGASDYYNEQFF
15 . TRBJ2-7 TRBD1 TRBV5-4 TGTGCCAGCAGCTCCCCGGGACAGGGGGCTGACGAGCAGTACTTC CASSSPGQGADEQYF
16 . TRBJ2-3 TRBD1 TRBV5-4 TGTGCCAGCAGCTTGAATGCAGGGGGCGCGACAGATACGCAGTATTTT CASSLNAGGATDTQYF
16 . TRBJ1-2 TRBD1 TRBV7-8 TGTGCCAGCAGCTTAGGACAGGGGGCGAGTGGCTATGGCTACACCTTC CASSLGQGASGYGYTF
15 many TRBJ2-2 TRBD1 TRBV6-5 TGTGCCAGCAGTTACCGGACAGGGGAGACCGGGGAGCTGTTTTTT CASSYRTGETGELFF
16 . TRBJ2-7 . TRBV6-5 TGTGCCAGCAGTTACCGGACGAGTCCAGGGGTCTACGAGCAGTACTTC CASSYRTSPGVYEQYF
15 . TRBJ2-2 TRBD2 TRBV6-1 TGTGCCGCACGGCTAGCGGGGGTTATCACCGGGGAGCTGTTTTTT CAARLAGVITGELFF
17 few TRBJ1-5 TRBD1 TRBV28 TGTGCCAGCAGTTTATGGCGGGACAGGGGCTCCAATCAGCCCCAGCATTTT CASSLWRDRGSNQPQHF
15 . TRBJ1-1 TRBD1 TRBV5-6 TGTGCCAGCAGCTCCCTGGGACAGGGGCCGACTGAAGCTTTCTTT CASSSLGQGPTEAFF
11 . TRBJ2-5 . TRBV5-1 TGCGCCAGCAGCTCGTCGGAGACCCAGTACTTC CASSSSETQYF
14 . TRBJ2-2 . TRBV9 TGTGCCAGCAGCGTAGAAGAGAACACCGGGGAGCTGTTTTTT CASSVEENTGELFF
13 once TRBJ1-2 TRBD1 TRBV7-2 TGTGCCAGCAGCCCCGCAGGGGGCTATGGCTACACCTTC CASSPAGGYGYTF
12 many TRBJ1-5 . TRBV7-2 TGTGCCAGCAGCTTGGACCGCCCGCCCCAGCATTTT CASSLDRPPQHF
12 few TRBJ1-1 . TRBV19 TGTGCCAGTAAAGAGGGTCCCACTGAAGCTTTCTTT CASKEGPTEAFF
15 . TRBJ1-1 . TRBV15 TGTGCCACCAGCAGAGTGGGGGACCTGAACACTGAAGCTTTCTTT CATSRVGDLNTEAFF
14 . TRBJ2-2 . TRBV13 TGTGCCAGCAGCCCCGCGCGTCCCACCGGGGAGCTGTTTTTT CASSPARPTGELFF
13 few TRBJ2-3 . TRBV7-2 TGTGCCAGCAGCTTAGCGGGAGAAGATACGCAGTATTTT CASSLAGEDTQYF
14 . TRBJ2-1 TRBD2 TRBV27 TGTGCCAGCAGGTGGACTAGCGGGGGGAATGAGCAGTTCTTC CASRWTSGGNEQFF
12 . TRBJ2-5 . TRBV7-9 TGTGCCATCGGTGGGGGACAAGAGACCCAGTACTTC CAIGGGQETQYF
13 . TRBJ2-5 . TRBV5-1 TGCGCCAGCAGCCTACGTAGCCAAGAGACCCAGTACTTC CASSLRSQETQYF
14 . TRBJ1-1 TRBD1 TRBV30 TGTGCCTGGAGTTACAGGGGTCCGAACACTGAAGCTTTCTTT CAWSYRGPNTEAFF
14 . TRBJ1-6 TRBD1 TRBV6-1 TGTGCCAGCAGTCCTGACAGGGGGCCTTCACCCCTCCACTTT CASSPDRGPSPLHF
14 . TRBJ1-6 TRBD1 TRBV10-2 TGCGCCAGCAGCCGACAGGGGGATAATTCACCCCTCCACTTT CASSRQGDNSPLHF